Following are 29 T cell receptor beta chains from one sample sequenced in a study of identical twins. TCRdb passed the 5' RACE reads through MiXCR, listing each CDR3 protein once. This sample has under 250,000 distinct CDR3 sequences, with 7.5% found just once. These data also featured in a second study, about yellow fever vaccine responses in identical twins.

Material: CD8+ T cells sorted from blood. The origin of the receptors is a woman between 18 and 29 years old in good health.

This clonotype occurred a few times. The chain links TRBV28 to TRBJ2-7; 10 bases map to TRBD2. J lost 3 bases, V lost 6 bases, and 8 bases had no gene match. The CDR3 is made up of 15 amino acids. Germline V gene data show CDR1 as MDHEN and CDR2 as SYDVKM. The CDR3 DNA sequence: TGTGCCAGCAGCCTGACCCTAGCGGGAGTCTACGAGCAGTACTTC. Its translation: CASSLTLAGVYEQYF.

This clonotype was found many times. The chain employs TRBV5-1 and TRBJ1-1, with D maybe TRBD1 (5 bases). This CDR3 has 15 residues. Trimming shortened V by 4 bases and J by 3 bases, and 16 bases separated the two germline ends. Germline loops: CDR1 SGHRS, CDR2 YFSETQ. This CDR3 is CASSPRPGLDTEAFF. CDR3 DNA sequence: TGCGCCAGCAGCCCGAGGCCAGGGTTGGACACTGAAGCTTTCTTT.

This chain uses TRBV18 with TRBJ2-7, with D unclear. The V end was cut by 1 base, the J end by 1 base, with 5 bases between. Germline CDR1 reads KGHSH; CDR2 reads LQKENI. This CDR3 has 13 amino acids. In DNA form, the CDR3 reads TGTGCCAGCTCACCACGGCAGTCCTACGAGCAGTACTTC. This gives the protein CASSPRQSYEQYF.

This clonotype was observed a handful of times. The V gene is TRBV25-1, the J gene TRBJ2-7; tentatively, D is TRBD2 (6 bases). CDR1 MGHDK and CDR2 SYGVNS come from the germline V gene. CDR3 length: 12 amino acids. V was clipped by 4 bases and J by 5 bases, with 9 bases between them. For the CDR3, the DNA is TGTGCCAGCAGTGCCGGGAGCCACGAGCAGTACTTC. The encoded protein is CASSAGSHEQYF.

Many counts were recorded for this clonotype. The rearrangement joins TRBV12-3 or TRBV12-4 to TRBJ2-7, with a weak D call TRBD2 (6 bases). Trimming removed 3 bases at V and 2 bases at J, with 8 bases between. The CDR3 consists of 13 residues. The CDR3 DNA reads TGTGCCAGCAGTTTTTCGGGGGCCTACGAGCAGTACTTC. Its protein product is CASSFSGAYEQYF.

At least ten counts were recorded for this clonotype. The rearrangement uses TRBV5-1 and TRBJ2-1; 8 bases line up with TRBD2. The germline V gene has CDR1 SGHRS and CDR2 YFSETQ. Trimming took 5 bases from V and 7 from J; bases not matched to a gene: 11. This CDR3 spans 15 amino acids. CDR3 residues: CASSSGLESRNEQFF. The DNA of the CDR3 is TGCGCCAGCAGTTCGGGACTAGAGTCGCGGAATGAGCAGTTCTTC. Drawing the rest from reference TRBV5-1 and TRBJ2-1, the complete variable domain is KAGVTQTPRYLIKTRGQQVTLSCSPISGHRSVSWYQQTPGQGLQFLFEYFSETQRNKGNFPGRFSGRQFSNSRSEMNVSTLELGDSALYLCASSSGLESRNEQFFGPGTRLTVL.

This clonotype was detected a few times. CDR3 sequence (DNA): TGTGCCAGCAGTGACAGCCGTTCCTACGAGCAGTACTTC. Protein product: CASSDSRSYEQYF. V is TRBV2 and J is TRBJ2-7; D gene ambiguous. The germline V gene encodes CDR1 SNHLY and CDR2 FYNNEI. The CDR3 spans 13 residues. Trimming removed 3 bases from V and 1 base from J, with 7 bases in between.

The genes are TRBV19 and TRBJ1-1, with a weak D call TRBD1 (5 bases). The V gene's germline CDR1 is LNHDA and CDR2 SQIVND (reference sequence). The CDR3 runs 11 residues. The V gene lost 7 bases and the J gene lost 8 bases, with 11 bases spanning the gap. The CDR3 here is CASMGGVEAFF. The CDR3, as DNA: TGTGCCAGTATGGGGGGGGTGGAAGCTTTCTTT.

The genes are TRBV12-3 or TRBV12-4 and TRBJ2-7; 8 positions match TRBD1. Unmatched junction bases numbered 7, after V lost 5 bases and J lost 4 bases. The length of the CDR3 is 14 residues. CDR3 in amino acids: CASSPDREWYEQYV. CDR3 DNA sequence: TGTGCCAGCAGTCCGGACAGGGAATGGTACGAGCAGTACGTC.

Worth noting for this clonotype: This clone may be a read error of a much larger clone one base away. The chain is built from TRBV7-9 and TRBJ2-7; tentatively, D is TRBD2 (5 bases). This CDR3 comprises 14 residues. V was cut by 3 bases and J by 0 bases, with 9 bases left in between. CDR1 and CDR2 (germline): SEHNR, FQNEAQ (reference sequence). The CDR3 loop is CASSFGKRSYEQYV. The CDR3 nucleotides read TGTGCCAGCAGCTTCGGGAAACGCTCCTACGAGCAGTACGTC.

This clonotype was seen at least ten times. This chain joins TRBV6-1 and TRBJ2-7; 7 nucleotides agree with TRBD1. V shed 4 bases and J 4 bases; nucleotides not matched to a gene: 4. Germline V gene data show CDR1 as MNHNS and CDR2 as SASEGT. CDR3 length: 13 amino acids. The CDR3 region is CASSVGGGYEQYF. The CDR3, as DNA: TGTGCCAGCAGTGTAGGGGGCGGGTACGAGCAGTACTTC.

This clonotype was seen a handful of times. This chain connects TRBV29-1 to TRBJ2-2; TRBD1 matches 7 bases. The V gene's germline CDR1 is SQVTM and CDR2 ANQGSEA. With 7 bases clipped from V and 3 bases from J, the junction kept 11 bases outside the gene matches. The CDR3 has 15 residues. The CDR3, as DNA: TGCAGCGCCAAAACCTACGACAGGGACACCGGGGAGCTGTTTTTT. It specifies CSAKTYDRDTGELFF.

This clonotype came up many times. The chain links TRBV20-1 to TRBJ2-1; 7 bases match TRBD2. Germline V CDR1 and CDR2: DFQATT, SNEGSKA (reference sequence). This CDR3 spans 13 amino acids. J lost 4 bases, V lost 6 bases, and 6 bases had no gene match. Written as DNA, the CDR3 is TGCAGTGCCTATAGCGGGCTGTACAATGAGCAGTTCTTC. This sequence encodes CSAYSGLYNEQFF.

This clonotype appeared many times. In DNA form, the CDR3 reads TGTGCCAGCAGTTACGGTATCAGCACAGATACGCAGTATTTT. As protein: CASSYGISTDTQYF. The chain couples TRBV6-2 or TRBV6-3 to TRBJ2-3; no clear D. Germline lookup yields CDR1 MNHEY and CDR2 SVGEGT. This CDR3 is 14 amino acids long. Trimming took 2 bases from V and 0 from J, leaving 6 bases between them.

This clonotype was seen ten or more times. The chain has TRBV10-2 and TRBJ1-6, with D possibly being TRBD1 (6 bases). The CDR3 is 15 residues long. Germline CDR1 reads WSHSY; CDR2 reads SAAADI. The CDR3 region has the DNA TGCGTCTCCGGGACCTCAGGGGAGGGGTATTCACCCCTCCACTTT. Translated: CVSGTSGEGYSPLHF.

This clonotype was found a few times. The chain joins TRBV6-2 or TRBV6-3 to TRBJ2-1, with a weak D call TRBD2 (5 bases). Trimming stripped 7 bases from V and 0 bases from J, with 22 bases between. This CDR3 has 18 amino acids. Germline V gene data show CDR1 as MNHEY and CDR2 as SVGEGT. CDR3 sequence (DNA): TGTGCCAGCACGAGGGCCGAATCTGACGATAACTCCTACAATGAGCAGTTCTTC. It specifies CASTRAESDDNSYNEQFF.

This clonotype was observed once. The rearrangement links TRBV21-1 to TRBJ2-1; the DNA was not compared with TRBD1, the D call given in the table. TRBV21-1 is classified as a pseudogene. The CDR3 is made up of 13 amino acids. The CDR3 coding sequence is TGTGCCAGCAGCCCTCGGGGGCGGGATGAGCAGTTCTTC. This codes for CASSPRGRDEQFF.

This sequence joins TRBV5-1 and TRBJ2-5; 8 bases agree with TRBD1. The CDR3 has 15 residues. Germline V gene lookup returns CDR1 SGHRS and CDR2 YFSETQ. The ends lost 0 bases at V and 3 bases at J; junction bases unmatched: 4. The CDR3 region is CASSLADRVKETQYF. The CDR3 DNA follows: TGCGCCAGCAGCTTGGCGGACAGGGTTAAAGAGACCCAGTACTTC. Using reference TRBV5-1 and TRBJ2-5 for the parts outside the CDR3, the full variable domain is KAGVTQTPRYLIKTRGQQVTLSCSPISGHRSVSWYQQTPGQGLQFLFEYFSETQRNKGNFPGRFSGRQFSNSRSEMNVSTLELGDSALYLCASSLADRVKETQYFGPGTRLLVL.

The J gene is TRBJ2-1, the V gene TRBV5-1; 13 positions match TRBD2. The junction had 7 bases not matched to a gene; V was cut back by 1 base and J by 0 bases. The CDR3 extends over 19 amino acids. From germline, CDR1 is SGHRS and CDR2 YFSETQ. The CDR3 region is CASSLLTSGGCCSYNEQFF. For the CDR3, the DNA is TGCGCCAGCAGCTTGTTGACTAGCGGGGGGTGCTGCTCCTACAATGAGCAGTTCTTC. Combining the CDR3 with reference TRBV5-1 and TRBJ2-1 gives the whole variable domain KAGVTQTPRYLIKTRGQQVTLSCSPISGHRSVSWYQQTPGQGLQFLFEYFSETQRNKGNFPGRFSGRQFSNSRSEMNVSTLELGDSALYLCASSLLTSGGCCSYNEQFFGPGTRLTVL.

CDR3 sequence: CASSLLVQEVGYTF. The CDR3 nucleotides read TGTGCCAGCAGTTTATTGGTCCAGGAGGTTGGCTACACCTTC. The genes are TRBV28 and TRBJ1-2, with no clear D. Germline V gene data show CDR1 as MDHEN and CDR2 as SYDVKM. This CDR3 has 14 residues. V shed 1 base and J shed 7 bases, with 13 bases lying between them.

The table lists this clonotype with many counts. This rearrangement joins TRBV4-1 to TRBJ1-5, with D maybe TRBD1 (6 bases). This CDR3 region has 15 residues. V was clipped by 0 bases and J by 9 bases, with 15 bases between them. Germline-derived CDR1 and CDR2 are MGHRA and YSYEKL. The CDR3 nucleotides read TGCGCCAGCAGCCAAGATCCGGGGGCCGAAGGGCCCCAGCATTTT. It translates to CASSQDPGAEGPQHF.

In its sample, this clonotype was seen a few times. The chain has TRBV12-3 or TRBV12-4 and TRBJ1-5; D ambiguous. This CDR3 comprises 13 residues. V lost 3 bases to trimming and J lost 9 bases, with 12 bases between them. CDR3 region: CASSLAQQRPQHF. CDR3 nucleotide sequence: TGTGCCAGCAGTTTGGCCCAGCAGAGGCCCCAGCATTTT.

The CDR3 sequence: CSVLGDSQQETQYF. The CDR3 nucleotides are TGCAGCGTATTAGGGGACAGCCAACAAGAGACCCAGTACTTC. The rearrangement links TRBV29-1 to TRBJ2-5; 7 nucleotides agree with TRBD1. This CDR3 has 14 amino acids. The germline V gene has CDR1 SQVTM and CDR2 ANQGSEA. The trim removed 6 bases at V and 2 bases at J, leaving 9 bases unmatched.

V and J are TRBV21-1 and TRBJ2-7; the table calls TRBD1, which could not be checked here. TRBV21-1 is a recognized pseudogene. This CDR3 region has 18 residues. The CDR3 protein is CASSPQGRSQGGPYEQYF. DNA of the CDR3: TGTGCCAGCAGCCCCCAGGGTCGGTCACAGGGCGGGCCCTACGAGCAGTACTTC.

This clonotype has more than one count but fewer than ten. The chain uses TRBV7-6 and TRBJ1-1; TRBD1 might be the D (6 bases). This CDR3 is built from 17 residues. Between the trimmed V and J ends, which lost 4 bases and 0 bases, there was a span of 18 bases. The V gene's germline CDR1 is SGHVS and CDR2 FNYEAQ. CDR3 loop: CASSWGNQGILNTEAFF. The CDR3 DNA is TGTGCCAGCAGCTGGGGGAACCAGGGGATACTGAACACTGAAGCTTTCTTT.

This clonotype was found many times. The chain employs TRBV12-3 or TRBV12-4 and TRBJ1-1; possibly TRBD1 for D (5 bases). This CDR3 region has 13 residues. Trimming cost V 6 bases and J 6 bases, with 14 bases left between them. The CDR3 loop is CASRAQRGPEAFF. The CDR3 region has the DNA TGTGCCAGCAGGGCTCAAAGGGGCCCTGAAGCTTTCTTT.

This clonotype was seen a few times. This chain joins TRBV28 and TRBJ2-5, with 7 nucleotides matching TRBD2. CDR3 size: 14 residues. Trimming took 5 bases from V and 1 from J; bases not matched to a gene: 4. Looked up from germline, CDR1 is MDHEN and CDR2 is SYDVKM. CDR3 loop: CASSREAFQETQYF. Written as DNA, the CDR3 is TGTGCCAGCAGTCGGGAGGCGTTCCAAGAGACCCAGTACTTC. Filled out from reference TRBV28 and TRBJ2-5, the complete variable domain reads DVKVTQSSRYLVKRTGEKVFLECVQDMDHENMFWYRQDPGLGLRLIYFSYDVKMKEKGDIPEGYSVSREKKERFSLILESASTNQTSMYLCASSREAFQETQYFGPGTRLLVL.

This clonotype was counted at least ten times. V usage is TRBV18 and J usage is TRBJ2-3, with unresolved D. From germline, CDR1 is KGHSH and CDR2 LQKENI. This CDR3 comprises 15 residues. V was shortened by 1 base and J by 0 bases, with 8 bases between the two germline ends. CDR3 sequence (DNA): TGTGCCAGCTCACCACAGTCTACTAGCACAGATACGCAGTATTTT. It translates to CASSPQSTSTDTQYF.

This clonotype has more than one count but fewer than ten. The genes are TRBV11-2 and TRBJ2-2; 10 nucleotides line up with TRBD2. CDR3 size: 16 residues. The J segment lost 0 bases and the V segment lost 6 bases, leaving 4 bases of the junction unmatched. From germline, CDR1 is SGHAT and CDR2 FQNNGV. CDR3 DNA sequence: TGTGCCAGCAGGCCTAGCGGGGGCTCGAACACCGGGGAGCTGTTTTTT. Encoded protein: CASRPSGGSNTGELFF.